A single sample is the source of the 27 T cell receptor beta chains below, sequenced in a study of cytomegalovirus exposure and HLA in healthy donors. PCR was performed using 60 Vbeta and 13 Jbeta primers. Only in-frame clones appear in the TCRdb table, and some are missing; sequencing was by immunoSEQ multiplex PCR. Of 150,000 to 200,000 clones in the sample, about 80% were seen once. Sequenced sample: PBMCs. These receptors all stem from a man younger than 35 in good health and CMV-seropositive.

V is TRBV30 and J is TRBJ2-2, with TRBD2 as a possible D gene (5 bases). Per the germline V gene, CDR1 is GTSNPN and CDR2 is SVGIG (reference sequence). V lost 4 bases and J 4 bases, leaving 13 bases between the germline ends. There are 14 residues in the CDR3. The CDR3 reads CAWTGVMITGELFF. Here the CDR3 DNA reads TGTGCCTGGACCGGGGTGATGATCACCGGGGAGCTGTTTTTT.

This clone was detected once. The chain joins TRBV5-1 to TRBJ2-5; a weak D match, TRBD2 (5 bases). V was pared by 2 bases and J by 4 bases, with 18 bases between. Germline values: CDR1 SGHRS, CDR2 YFSETQ. This CDR3 is built from 16 residues. The CDR3 region is CASSFSPEGEGETQYF. CDR3 nucleotide sequence: TGCGCCAGCAGCTTTTCTCCCGAGGGAGAAGGAGAGACCCAGTACTTC. Full variable domain (remainder filled in from reference TRBV5-1 and TRBJ2-5): KAGVTQTPRYLIKTRGQQVTLSCSPISGHRSVSWYQQTPGQGLQFLFEYFSETQRNKGNFPGRFSGRQFSNSRSEMNVSTLELGDSALYLCASSFSPEGEGETQYFGPGTRLLVL.

The V gene is TRBV21-1, the J gene TRBJ1-3. TRBV21-1 is classified as a pseudogene. The CDR3 extends over 13 amino acids. CDR3: CASPSRAGNTIYF. CDR3 nucleotide sequence: TGTGCCAGCCCATCTAGAGCTGGAAACACCATATATTTT.

The chain employs TRBV6-5 and TRBJ1-5; 8 positions agree with TRBD1. CDR3 length: 15 amino acids. V lost 4 bases to trimming and J lost 4 bases; unmatched junction nucleotides: 6. Germline assignment: CDR1 MNHEY and CDR2 SVGAGI. DNA for the CDR3: TGTGCCAGCAGTTTAGACAGGGGAAGTAATCAGCCCCAGCATTTT. It encodes CASSLDRGSNQPQHF.

The chain carries TRBV7-2 and TRBJ2-3; D possibly corresponds to TRBD2 (6 bases). The CDR3 contains 15 residues. Trimming cost V 4 bases and J 4 bases, with 15 bases left between them. Germline CDR1 and CDR2: SGHTA and FQGNSA. CDR3 DNA sequence: TGTGCCAGCAGCTCCTTGGCGGGATGGGCAGATACGCAGTATTTT. It yields the protein CASSSLAGWADTQYF.

The chain has TRBV5-6 and TRBJ2-7; 7 bases align to TRBD1. The CDR3 has 13 amino acids. CDR1 is SGHDT, CDR2 YYEEEE, per germline. After removal of 3 bases from V and 1 base from J, the junction contained 1 base not matched to a gene. CDR3 region: CASSWGQSYEQYF. CDR3 sequence (DNA): TGTGCCAGCAGCTGGGGACAGTCCTACGAGCAGTACTTC. Full variable domain (remainder filled in from reference TRBV5-6 and TRBJ2-7): DAGVTQSPTHLIKTRGQQVTLRCSPKSGHDTVSWYQQALGQGPQFIFQYYEEEERQRGNFPDRFSGHQFPNYSSELNVNALLLGDSALYLCASSWGQSYEQYFGPGTRLTVT.

The rearrangement joins TRBV9 to TRBJ2-7; 13 positions match TRBD2. V lost 4 bases to trimming and J lost 3 bases; unmatched junction nucleotides: 4. CDR1 is SGDLS and CDR2 is YYNGEE in the germline V gene. This CDR3 has 15 residues. The DNA for the CDR3 is TGTGCCAGCAGCCCCCGACTAGCGGGAGGCTACGAGCAGTACTTC. This encodes CASSPRLAGGYEQYF.

V gene TRBV27 combines with J gene TRBJ2-6; D possibly corresponds to TRBD1 (5 bases). CDR1 and CDR2 from the germline V gene are MNHEY and SMNVEV (reference sequence). CDR3 length: 19 amino acids. The V and J ends lost 5 bases and 4 bases respectively, with 24 bases between them. In nucleotides, the CDR3 is TGTGCCAGCAGTCTTAACTCAATAGACAGAAGGGTAGGGGCCAACGTCCTGACTTTC. It specifies CASSLNSIDRRVGANVLTF.

This clone was recorded a few times. The chain uses TRBV29-1 and TRBJ2-3, with D hard to call. Trimming took 0 bases from V and 5 from J, leaving 3 bases between them. This CDR3 has 11 residues. CDR1 is SQVTM and CDR2 is ANQGSEA in the germline V gene. CDR3 DNA sequence: TGCAGCGTTGAAGACAAAGATACGCAGTATTTT. Amino acid sequence: CSVEDKDTQYF.

The rearrangement uses TRBV19 and TRBJ1-5; TRBD1 might be the D (6 bases). The V and J ends lost 2 bases and 1 base respectively, with 12 bases between them. Germline V CDR1 and CDR2: LNHDA, SQIVND (reference sequence). The CDR3 is 16 amino acids. The CDR3 protein is CASSIRGSGSNQPQHF. For the CDR3, the DNA is TGTGCCAGTAGTATAAGGGGGTCGGGGAGCAATCAGCCCCAGCATTTT.

The CDR3: CASRGGGVGYTF. CDR3 sequence (DNA): TGTGCCAGCAGAGGCGGAGGGGTTGGCTACACCTTC. V usage is TRBV25-1 and J usage is TRBJ1-2; tentative D call: TRBD1 (5 bases). CDR3 length equals 12 residues. Germline-derived CDR1 and CDR2 are MGHDK and SYGVNS. V lost 6 bases and J 7 bases, leaving 12 bases between the germline ends.

The CDR3 region is CASSYMGSNSNQPQHF. The DNA of the CDR3 is TGTGCCAGCAGTTACATGGGTAGCAATAGCAATCAGCCCCAGCATTTT. The chain recombines TRBV6-6 with TRBJ1-5; D is undetermined. V gave up 2 bases and J gave up 0 bases, with 11 bases separating them. Germline values: CDR1 MNHNY, CDR2 SVGAGI (reference sequence). The CDR3 sequence is 16 residues long.

The chain is built from TRBV19 and TRBJ2-2; 8 bases fit TRBD2. Germline V lookup: CDR1 LNHDA, CDR2 SQIVND (reference sequence). The CDR3 is made up of 16 amino acids. J lost 1 base, V lost 5 bases, and 6 bases had no gene match. CDR3 DNA: TGTGCCAGTAGTCGATGGGGGACTAGGAACACCGGGGAGCTGTTTTTT. Its translation is CASSRWGTRNTGELFF. Full variable domain (rest looked up from reference TRBV19 and TRBJ2-2): DGGITQSPKYLFRKEGQNVTLSCEQNLNHDAMYWYRQDPGQGLRLIYYSQIVNDFQKGDIAEGYSVSREKKESFPLTVTSAQKNPTAFYLCASSRWGTRNTGELFFGEGSRLTVL.

This chain links TRBV28 with TRBJ1-1, with 7 bases identical to TRBD1. From germline, CDR1 is MDHEN and CDR2 SYDVKM. The CDR3 runs to 16 residues. The J segment lost 5 bases and the V segment lost 5 bases, leaving 14 bases of the junction unmatched. The CDR3, as DNA: TGTGCCAGCAGTACCCCTCAGGGGGGATGGAGAACTGAAGCTTTCTTT. It encodes CASSTPQGGWRTEAFF.

This clone was seen a few times. The CDR3 end shows no conserved phenylalanine or tryptophan, and so a read error is likely. The J gene is TRBJ1-6, the V gene TRBV2, with unresolved D. The length of the CDR3 is 14 residues. Germline CDR1 and CDR2: SNHLY and FYNNEI. V dropped 8 bases and J dropped 0 bases, with 8 bases sitting between them. In DNA, the CDR3 is TGTGCCAGCTCCGAAAGCTCCTATAATTCACCCCTCCACCTT. It translates to CASSESSYNSPLHL.

This chain uses TRBV19 with TRBJ1-1; D is unresolved. The CDR3 loop spans 14 amino acids. Trimming stripped 4 bases from V and 6 bases from J, with 15 bases between. Looked up from germline, CDR1 is LNHDA and CDR2 is SQIVND (reference sequence). CDR3 sequence: CASSTRLPYAEAFF. CDR3 bases: TGTGCCAGTAGTACTCGACTCCCTTACGCTGAAGCTTTCTTT.

The CDR3 sequence is CASSQVSSGNTIYF. CDR3 in DNA: TGTGCCAGCAGCCAAGTATCTTCTGGAAACACCATATATTTT. The genes are TRBV14 and TRBJ1-3; D ambiguous. The CDR3 length is 14 residues. Trimming took 1 base from V and 1 from J, leaving 5 bases between them. Germline CDR1 SGHDN, CDR2 FVKESK.

The chain combines TRBV2 with TRBJ2-1; D is possibly TRBD2 (5 bases). The V and J ends lost 7 bases and 0 bases respectively, with 10 bases between them. CDR3 length: 14 residues. Germline loops: CDR1 SNHLY, CDR2 FYNNEI. CDR3 amino acids: CASNEGVSYNEQFF. For the CDR3, the DNA is TGTGCCAGCAATGAGGGCGTCTCCTACAATGAGCAGTTCTTC.

In DNA, the CDR3 is TGCGCCAGCAGCCAAGTTCCGGGACAGGGGACCACCGGGGAGCTGTTTTTT. The encoded protein is CASSQVPGQGTTGELFF. The V call is TRBV4-1, the J call TRBJ2-2, with 10 bases fitting TRBD1. The CDR3 is made up of 17 amino acids. The junction had 6 bases not matched to a gene; V was cut back by 1 base and J by 4 bases. The V gene's germline CDR1 is MGHRA and CDR2 YSYEKL.

The rearrangement joins TRBV5-1 to TRBJ2-7, with 7 bases lining up with TRBD1. This CDR3 region has 15 residues. After removal of 1 base from V and 2 bases from J, the junction contained 6 bases not matched to a gene. CDR1 and CDR2 from the germline V gene are SGHRS and YFSETQ. CDR3 sequence: CASSLSGTVPYEQYF. CDR3 nucleotide sequence: TGCGCCAGCAGCTTGAGTGGGACAGTACCCTACGAGCAGTACTTC.

This clone was counted only a few times. The chain is built from TRBV28 and TRBJ2-7; 11 positions agree with TRBD1. CDR1 and CDR2 (germline): MDHEN, SYDVKM. The CDR3 is 14 residues long. Losses at the gene ends were 8 bases for V and 6 bases for J; bases not matched to a gene: 9. The CDR3 nucleotides read TGTGCCAGCGTAGGGACAGGGGGTTCGCGCGAGCAGTACTTC. Its translation: CASVGTGGSREQYF.

This clone was recorded a few times. This same CDR3 is encoded by further DNA sequences in the sample. V and J are TRBV18 and TRBJ1-2, with D perhaps matching TRBD1 (5 bases). Trimming left V 3 bases short and J 4 bases short, with 18 bases between. The CDR3 has 16 residues. Germline V gives CDR1 KGHSH, CDR2 LQKENI. CDR3 sequence: CASSPHPPRGSYGYTF. The CDR3 bases are TGTGCCAGCTCACCCCACCCGCCCCGGGGGTCCTATGGCTACACCTTC.

In its sample, this clone was seen a few times. The chain uses TRBV28 and TRBJ1-5, with D uncertain. Per germline, CDR1 MDHEN and CDR2 SYDVKM. CDR3 length: 16 amino acids. V was pared by 3 bases and J by 2 bases, with 14 bases between. The CDR3 here is CASSFGYGVGNQPQHF. As DNA, the CDR3 is TGTGCCAGCAGTTTTGGGTACGGGGTGGGCAATCAGCCCCAGCATTTT. The full variable domain, with the rest looked up from reference TRBV28 and TRBJ1-5, is DVKVTQSSRYLVKRTGEKVFLECVQDMDHENMFWYRQDPGLGLRLIYFSYDVKMKEKGDIPEGYSVSREKKERFSLILESASTNQTSMYLCASSFGYGVGNQPQHFGDGTRLSIL.

The J gene is TRBJ2-5, the V gene TRBV25-1, with D unclear. Looked up from germline, CDR1 is MGHDK and CDR2 is SYGVNS. Deletions cut 2 bases from V and 7 bases from J, with 17 bases between. The CDR3 contains 15 residues. CDR3 coding DNA: TGTGCCAGCAGTGAAGAGTACGCGAATCCCTCGACCCAGTACTTC. Translating gives CASSEEYANPSTQYF.

V usage is TRBV6-6 and J usage is TRBJ2-7; D perhaps matches TRBD2 (5 bases). Looked up from germline, CDR1 is MNHNY and CDR2 is SVGAGI (reference sequence). The V and J ends lost 8 bases and 5 bases respectively, with 13 bases between them. The CDR3 runs to 12 residues. As DNA, the CDR3 is TGTGCCAGCCTTGGCCGGGAAGACGAGCAGTACTTC. It yields the protein CASLGREDEQYF.

J is TRBJ2-5 and V is TRBV11-1; D gene uncertain. The CDR3 totals 15 residues. V was cut by 1 base and J by 1 base, with 10 bases left in between. The germline gives CDR1 SGHAT, CDR2 FQDESV (reference sequence). The CDR3 sequence is CASSLDGLVQETQYF. In nucleotides, the CDR3 is TGTGCCAGCAGCTTAGACGGTTTGGTCCAAGAGACCCAGTACTTC.

This chain joins TRBV5-6 and TRBJ1-1; no reliable D call. Germline CDR1 and CDR2: SGHDT and YYEEEE. Trimming cost V 3 bases and J 4 bases, with 13 bases left between them. The CDR3 consists of 14 residues. For the CDR3, the DNA is TGTGCCAGCAGCTCAGCTGGAGTCCTCACTGAAGCTTTCTTT. Translated: CASSSAGVLTEAFF. The whole variable domain, remainder taken from reference TRBV5-6 and TRBJ1-1, is DAGVTQSPTHLIKTRGQQVTLRCSPKSGHDTVSWYQQALGQGPQFIFQYYEEEERQRGNFPDRFSGHQFPNYSSELNVNALLLGDSALYLCASSSAGVLTEAFFGQGTRLTVV.